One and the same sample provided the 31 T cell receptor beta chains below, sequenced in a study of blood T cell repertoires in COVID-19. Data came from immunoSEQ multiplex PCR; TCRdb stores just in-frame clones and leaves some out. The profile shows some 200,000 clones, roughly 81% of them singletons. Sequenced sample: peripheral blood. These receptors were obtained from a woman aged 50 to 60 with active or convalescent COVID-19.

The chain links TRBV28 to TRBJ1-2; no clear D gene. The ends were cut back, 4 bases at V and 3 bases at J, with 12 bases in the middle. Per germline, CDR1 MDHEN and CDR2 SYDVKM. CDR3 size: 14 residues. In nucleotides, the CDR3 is TGTGCCAGCAGTTCTTACCGAGGCGACTATGGCTACACCTTC. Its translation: CASSSYRGDYGYTF.

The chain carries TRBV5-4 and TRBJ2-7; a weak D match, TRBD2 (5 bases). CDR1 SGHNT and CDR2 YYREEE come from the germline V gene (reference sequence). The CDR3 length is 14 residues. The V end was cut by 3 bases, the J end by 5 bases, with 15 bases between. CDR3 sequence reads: CASSSAGRTHEQYF. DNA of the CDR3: TGTGCCAGCAGCTCGGCTGGCAGGACTCACGAGCAGTACTTC.

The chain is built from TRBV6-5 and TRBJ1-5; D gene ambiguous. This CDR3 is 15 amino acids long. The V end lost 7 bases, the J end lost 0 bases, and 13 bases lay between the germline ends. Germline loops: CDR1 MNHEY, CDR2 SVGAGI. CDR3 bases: TGTGCCAGCAATGCGGGGTCCCATAGCAATCAGCCCCAGCATTTT. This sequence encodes CASNAGSHSNQPQHF.

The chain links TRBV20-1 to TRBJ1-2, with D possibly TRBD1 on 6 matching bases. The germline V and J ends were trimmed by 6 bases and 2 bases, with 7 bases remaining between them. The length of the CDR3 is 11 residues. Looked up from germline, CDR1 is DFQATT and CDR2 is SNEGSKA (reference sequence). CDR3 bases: TGCAGTGCCGGACAGAACTATGGCTACACCTTC. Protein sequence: CSAGQNYGYTF.

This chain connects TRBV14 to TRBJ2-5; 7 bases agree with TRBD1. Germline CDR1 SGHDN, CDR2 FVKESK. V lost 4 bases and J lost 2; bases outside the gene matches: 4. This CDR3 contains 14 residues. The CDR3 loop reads CASSPGTVQETQYF. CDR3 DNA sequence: TGTGCCAGCAGCCCCGGGACAGTACAAGAGACCCAGTACTTC.

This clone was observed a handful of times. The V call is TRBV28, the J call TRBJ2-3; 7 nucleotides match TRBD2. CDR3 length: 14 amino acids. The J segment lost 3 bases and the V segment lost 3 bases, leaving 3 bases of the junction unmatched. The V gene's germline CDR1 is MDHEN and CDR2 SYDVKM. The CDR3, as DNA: TGTGCCAGCAGTTTCTTAGCGGGTACAGATACGCAGTATTTT. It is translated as CASSFLAGTDTQYF.

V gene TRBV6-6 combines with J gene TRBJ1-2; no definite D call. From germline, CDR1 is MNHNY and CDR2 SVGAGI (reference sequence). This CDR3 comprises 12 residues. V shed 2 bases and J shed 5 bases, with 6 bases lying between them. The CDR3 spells CASSYPGYGYTF. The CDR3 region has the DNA TGTGCCAGCAGTTACCCAGGATATGGCTACACCTTC.

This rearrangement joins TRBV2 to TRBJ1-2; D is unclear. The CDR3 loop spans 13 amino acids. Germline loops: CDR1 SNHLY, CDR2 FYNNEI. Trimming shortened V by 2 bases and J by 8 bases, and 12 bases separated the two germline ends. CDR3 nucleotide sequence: TGTGCCAGCAGTGAATTTACCACCGGGGGCTACACCTTC. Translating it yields CASSEFTTGGYTF.

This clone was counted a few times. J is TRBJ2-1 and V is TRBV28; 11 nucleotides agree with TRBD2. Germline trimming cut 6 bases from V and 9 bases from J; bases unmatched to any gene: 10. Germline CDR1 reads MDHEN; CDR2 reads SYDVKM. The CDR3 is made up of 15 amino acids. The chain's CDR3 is CASRKGSGRAREQFF. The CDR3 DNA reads TGTGCCAGCAGGAAGGGTAGCGGGAGGGCCCGTGAGCAGTTCTTC.

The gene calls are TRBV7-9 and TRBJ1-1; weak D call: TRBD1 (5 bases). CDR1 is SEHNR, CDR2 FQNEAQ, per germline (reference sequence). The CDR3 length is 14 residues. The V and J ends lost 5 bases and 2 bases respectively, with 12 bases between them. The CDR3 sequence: CASSTGLTNTEAFF. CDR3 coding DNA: TGTGCCAGCAGCACGGGACTGACCAACACTGAAGCTTTCTTT.

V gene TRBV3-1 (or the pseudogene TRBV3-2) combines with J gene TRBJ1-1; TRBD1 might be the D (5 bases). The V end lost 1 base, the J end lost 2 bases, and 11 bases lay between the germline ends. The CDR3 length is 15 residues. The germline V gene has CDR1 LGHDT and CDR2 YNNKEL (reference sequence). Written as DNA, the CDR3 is TGTGCCAGCAGCCAAGGACGCAGGGCCAACACTGAAGCTTTCTTT. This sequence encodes CASSQGRRANTEAFF.

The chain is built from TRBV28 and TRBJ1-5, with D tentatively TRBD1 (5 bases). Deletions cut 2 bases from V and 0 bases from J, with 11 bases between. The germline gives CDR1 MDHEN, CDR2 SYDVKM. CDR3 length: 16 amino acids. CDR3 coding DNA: TGTGCCAGCAGTTTAAGGTCAGGACATAGCAATCAGCCCCAGCATTTT. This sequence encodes CASSLRSGHSNQPQHF. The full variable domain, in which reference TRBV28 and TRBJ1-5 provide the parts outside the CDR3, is DVKVTQSSRYLVKRTGEKVFLECVQDMDHENMFWYRQDPGLGLRLIYFSYDVKMKEKGDIPEGYSVSREKKERFSLILESASTNQTSMYLCASSLRSGHSNQPQHFGDGTRLSIL.

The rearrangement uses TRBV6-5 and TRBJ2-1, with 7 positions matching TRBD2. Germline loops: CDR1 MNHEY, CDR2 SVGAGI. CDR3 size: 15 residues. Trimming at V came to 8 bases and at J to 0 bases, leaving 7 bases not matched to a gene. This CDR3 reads CASGEGGPSYNEQFF. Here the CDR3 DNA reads TGTGCCAGCGGGGAGGGAGGGCCCTCCTACAATGAGCAGTTCTTC.

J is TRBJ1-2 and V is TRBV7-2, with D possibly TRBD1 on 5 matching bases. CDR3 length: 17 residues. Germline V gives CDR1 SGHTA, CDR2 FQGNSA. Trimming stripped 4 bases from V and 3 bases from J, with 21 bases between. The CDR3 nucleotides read TGTGCCAGCAGCTACTACGTCGGAGTCCTACAGGACTATGGCTACACCTTC. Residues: CASSYYVGVLQDYGYTF. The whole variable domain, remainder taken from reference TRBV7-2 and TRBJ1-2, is GAGVSQSPSNKVTEKGKDVELRCDPISGHTALYWYRQSLGQGLEFLIYFQGNSAPDKSGLPSDRFSAERTGGSVSTLTIQRTQQEDSAVYLCASSYYVGVLQDYGYTFGSGTRLTVV.

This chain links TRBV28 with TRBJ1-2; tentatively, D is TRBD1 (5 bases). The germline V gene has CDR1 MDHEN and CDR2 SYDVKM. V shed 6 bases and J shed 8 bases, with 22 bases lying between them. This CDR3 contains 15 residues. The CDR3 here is CASSTSGGGLRGYTF. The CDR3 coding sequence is TGTGCCAGCAGCACTTCCGGGGGGGGTCTCAGAGGCTACACCTTC.

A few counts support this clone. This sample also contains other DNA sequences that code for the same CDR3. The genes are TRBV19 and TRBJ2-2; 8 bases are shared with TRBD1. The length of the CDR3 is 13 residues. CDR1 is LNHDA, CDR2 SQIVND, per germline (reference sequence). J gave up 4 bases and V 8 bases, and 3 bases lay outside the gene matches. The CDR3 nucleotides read TGTGCCAGTGACAGGGGAGGCACCGGGGAGCTGTTTTTT. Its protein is CASDRGGTGELFF.

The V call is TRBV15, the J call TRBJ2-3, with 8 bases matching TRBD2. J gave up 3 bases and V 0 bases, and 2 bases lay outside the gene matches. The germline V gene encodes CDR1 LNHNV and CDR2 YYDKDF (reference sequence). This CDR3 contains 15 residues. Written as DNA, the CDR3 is TGTGCCACCAGCAGAGAAGCGGGAGAGACAGATACGCAGTATTTT. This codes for CATSREAGETDTQYF. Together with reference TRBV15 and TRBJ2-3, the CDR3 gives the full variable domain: DAMVIQNPRYQVTQFGKPVTLSCSQTLNHNVMYWYQQKSSQAPKLLFHYYDKDFNNEADTPDNFQSRRPNTSFCFLDIRSPGLGDTAMYLCATSREAGETDTQYFGPGTRLTVL.

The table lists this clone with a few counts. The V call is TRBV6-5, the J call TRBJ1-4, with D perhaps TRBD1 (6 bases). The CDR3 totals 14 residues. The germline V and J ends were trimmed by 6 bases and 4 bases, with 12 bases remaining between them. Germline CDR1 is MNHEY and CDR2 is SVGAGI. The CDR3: CASRQTGFNEKLFF. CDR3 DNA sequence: TGTGCCAGCAGGCAGACAGGTTTTAATGAAAAACTGTTTTTT.

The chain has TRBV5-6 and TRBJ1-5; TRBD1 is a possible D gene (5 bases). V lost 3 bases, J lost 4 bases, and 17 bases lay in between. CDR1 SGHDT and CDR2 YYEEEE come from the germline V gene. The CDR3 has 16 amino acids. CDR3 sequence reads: CASSWGLQRVNQPQHF. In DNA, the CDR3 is TGTGCCAGCAGCTGGGGCTTGCAGAGAGTTAATCAGCCCCAGCATTTT.

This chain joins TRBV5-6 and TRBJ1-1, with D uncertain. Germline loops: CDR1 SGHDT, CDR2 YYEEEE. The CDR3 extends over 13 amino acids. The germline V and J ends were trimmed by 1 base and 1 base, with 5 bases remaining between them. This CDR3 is CASSLTENTEAFF. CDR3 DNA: TGTGCCAGCAGCTTGACAGAGAACACTGAAGCTTTCTTT.

CDR3 nucleotide sequence: TGTGCCAGCAGACCGGGGGGAACGGATGCGTATGGCTACACCTTC. This gives the protein CASRPGGTDAYGYTF. The chain has TRBV6-5 and TRBJ1-2; D is perhaps TRBD1 (5 bases). Germline V gives CDR1 MNHEY, CDR2 SVGAGI. This CDR3 is 15 amino acids long. V was cut by 6 bases and J by 5 bases, with 19 bases left in between.

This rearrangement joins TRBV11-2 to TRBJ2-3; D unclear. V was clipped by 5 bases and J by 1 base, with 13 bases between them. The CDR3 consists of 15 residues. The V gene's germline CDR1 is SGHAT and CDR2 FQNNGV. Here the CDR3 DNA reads TGTGCCAGCAGCCCCCCCCGCAGCGGCACAGATACGCAGTATTTT. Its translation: CASSPPRSGTDTQYF.

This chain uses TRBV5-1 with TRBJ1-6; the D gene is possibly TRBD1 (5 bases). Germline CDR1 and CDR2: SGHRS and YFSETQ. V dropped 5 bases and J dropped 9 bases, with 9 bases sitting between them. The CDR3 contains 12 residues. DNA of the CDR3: TGCGCCAGCAGACTGGGGGGTTCACCCCTCCACTTT. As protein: CASRLGGSPLHF.

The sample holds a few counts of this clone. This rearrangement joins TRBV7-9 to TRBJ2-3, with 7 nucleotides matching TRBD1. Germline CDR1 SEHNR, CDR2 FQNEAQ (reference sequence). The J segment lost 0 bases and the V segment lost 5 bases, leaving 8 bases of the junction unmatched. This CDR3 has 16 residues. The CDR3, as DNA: TGTGCCAGCAGCCCTAGTGGCAGGGGGAGCACAGATACGCAGTATTTT. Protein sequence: CASSPSGRGSTDTQYF.

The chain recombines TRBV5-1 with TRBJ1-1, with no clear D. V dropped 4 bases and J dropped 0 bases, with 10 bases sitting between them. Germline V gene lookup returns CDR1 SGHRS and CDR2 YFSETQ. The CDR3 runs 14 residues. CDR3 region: CASSLTQMNTEAFF. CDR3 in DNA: TGCGCCAGCAGCCTGACACAGATGAACACTGAAGCTTTCTTT.

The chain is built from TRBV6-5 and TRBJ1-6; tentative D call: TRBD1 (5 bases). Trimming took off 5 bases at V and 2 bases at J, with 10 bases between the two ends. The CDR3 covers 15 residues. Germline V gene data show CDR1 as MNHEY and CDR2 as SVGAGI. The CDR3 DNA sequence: TGTGCCAGCAGTCCAGGGTTGGCCTATAATTCACCCCTCCACTTT. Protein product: CASSPGLAYNSPLHF.

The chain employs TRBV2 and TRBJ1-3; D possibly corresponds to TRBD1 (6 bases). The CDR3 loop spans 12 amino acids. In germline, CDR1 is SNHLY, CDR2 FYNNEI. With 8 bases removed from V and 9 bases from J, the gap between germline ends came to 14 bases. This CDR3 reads CASVSQGGTIYF. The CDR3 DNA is TGTGCCAGCGTCTCACAGGGTGGCACCATATATTTT.

CDR3 coding DNA: TGTGCCAGTAGTTTGACAGGGGCCCTCAATCAGCCCCAGCATTTT. Amino acid sequence: CASSLTGALNQPQHF. This chain links TRBV19 with TRBJ1-5; 8 bases are shared with TRBD1. Germline-derived CDR1 and CDR2 are LNHDA and SQIVND (reference sequence). V shed 5 bases and J 3 bases; nucleotides not matched to a gene: 6. The CDR3 is 15 residues long.

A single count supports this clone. CDR3 nucleotide sequence: TGTGCCAGCAGTTTCCCCCTCCCGGGAATAGATGAAAAACTGTTTTTT. It yields the protein CASSFPLPGIDEKLFF. The chain uses TRBV28 and TRBJ1-4; no definite D call. Germline CDR1 and CDR2: MDHEN and SYDVKM. The CDR3 totals 16 residues. With 3 bases removed from V and 6 bases from J, the gap between germline ends came to 17 bases.

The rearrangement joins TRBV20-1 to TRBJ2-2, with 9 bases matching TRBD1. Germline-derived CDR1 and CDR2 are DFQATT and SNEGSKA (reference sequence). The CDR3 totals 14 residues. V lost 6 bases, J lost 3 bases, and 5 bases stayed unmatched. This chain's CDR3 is CSASGQGHTGELFF. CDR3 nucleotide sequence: TGCAGTGCGAGTGGACAGGGGCACACCGGGGAGCTGTTTTTT.

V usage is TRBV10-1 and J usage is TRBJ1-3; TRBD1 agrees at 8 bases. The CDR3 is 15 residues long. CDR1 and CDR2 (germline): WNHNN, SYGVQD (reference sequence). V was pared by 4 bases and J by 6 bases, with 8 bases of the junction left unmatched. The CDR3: CASSAGQGLINTIYF. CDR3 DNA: TGCGCCAGCAGTGCCGGACAGGGACTAATAAACACCATATATTTT.